The 3 T cell receptor beta chains below all came from one sample that was sequenced in a study of CD8 T cells in ankylosing spondylitis. No antigens are known for them. Study-level points and caveats: In ankylosing spondylitis blood, a motif of about eight highly homologous TCR beta variants appeared characteristic.

Via MiXCR, TCRdb re-called the 5' RACE reads, giving one row per CDR3 protein. The sample holds around 490,000 distinct CDR3 sequences; roughly 5% are singletons and the top ten take around 3.6%. Sequencing was done on a sample of blood, either unsorted or a sorted T cell fraction (not recorded which). The receptor source for this set is a male donor with ankylosing spondylitis.

This clonotype was seen repeatedly, ten times or more. The chain uses TRBV5-1 and TRBJ2-1, with D perhaps TRBD1 or TRBD2 (5 bases each). This CDR3 contains 16 residues. Per germline, CDR1 SGHRS and CDR2 YFSETQ. The V end lost 3 bases, the J end lost 3 bases, and 16 bases lay between the germline ends. Here the CDR3 DNA reads TGCGCCAGCAGCTGGGCGGCGCCGAGGGGCTACAATGAGCAGTTCTTC. Amino acid sequence: CASSWAAPRGYNEQFF.

There are many counts of this clonotype. J is TRBJ1-1 and V is TRBV5-1; D gene uncertain. V was trimmed by 4 bases and J by 0 bases, leaving 10 bases between them. The CDR3 has 14 residues. In germline, CDR1 is SGHRS, CDR2 YFSETQ. The CDR3 loop is CASSTGDMNTEAFF. CDR3 bases: TGCGCCAGCAGCACGGGAGACATGAACACTGAAGCTTTCTTT. Full variable domain (outside the CDR3, taken from reference TRBV5-1 and TRBJ1-1): KAGVTQTPRYLIKTRGQQVTLSCSPISGHRSVSWYQQTPGQGLQFLFEYFSETQRNKGNFPGRFSGRQFSNSRSEMNVSTLELGDSALYLCASSTGDMNTEAFFGQGTRLTVV.

This clonotype was recorded at least ten times. The chain has TRBV12-3 or TRBV12-4 and TRBJ2-1, with D unresolved. The V gene lost 6 bases and the J gene lost 10 bases, with 13 bases spanning the gap. CDR3 length: 12 residues. CDR3 DNA: TGTGCCAGCAGCCCAGAGTCCTGGGAGCAGTTCTTC. As protein: CASSPESWEQFF.